The rows below give T cell receptor beta chains drawn from one sample of a study of OX40 agonist ivuxolimab in advanced cancers. Some clones are missing from TCRdb's copy, which holds only in-frame ones; the method was immunoSEQ multiplex PCR. Seen here are about 62,000 clones, 60% to 85% observed once, and the top ten hold 9.5% to 13%. The sequencing here drew on CD4+ or CD8+ T cells sorted from blood, taken in a trial of the OX40 agonist ivuxolimab. The source of these receptors is an adult with an advanced solid tumor such as melanoma, head and neck, liver or kidney cancer. Each CDR3 is given with its conserved first and last residue. The order of the fields is J gene, clone size, V gene, CDR3 protein. Size values are once, few and many counts, or a class for expanded clones, and some rows have none.

TRBJ1-5 | NA | TRBV19 | CASSMPGPQHF
TRBJ2-3 | NA | TRBV13 | CASSGHPSTDTQYF
TRBJ1-2 | once | TRBV11-3 | CASRQNLGAVSGYTF
TRBJ1-2 | NA | TRBV28 | CASSRWTGGVNGYTF
TRBJ2-1 | NA | TRBV10-2 | CASSGSALPTYNEQFF
TRBJ2-6 | NA | TRBV18 | CASSREANSGANVLTF
TRBJ2-1 | NA | TRBV19 | CASSIEGGRYNEQFF
TRBJ1-1 | NA | TRBV11-2 | CASSLTGGNTEAFF
TRBJ1-5 | NA | TRBV21-1 | CASSTPPKGVGQPQHF
TRBJ1-1 | few | TRBV7-9 | CASSSQGGMNEAFF
TRBJ1-2 | NA | TRBV4-3 | CASSQGRGSGDGYTF
TRBJ2-2 | NA | TRBV7-2 | CASSLARDSGELFF
TRBJ1-1 | once | TRBV7-2 | CASSPGSRRGTEAFF
TRBJ1-6 | NA | TRBV9 | CASSVDRGWNSPLHF
TRBJ1-2 | NA | TRBV7-3 | CASSLSGQPDYYGYTF
TRBJ1-2 | NA | TRBV7-6 | CASSLLKLGYNGYTF
TRBJ1-4 | NA | TRBV23-1 | CATKLSRRFRGPNEKLFF
TRBJ2-5 | NA | TRBV7-2 | CASSLLGPAGETQYF
TRBJ2-3 | NA | TRBV11-3 | CASSSRAGRDTQYF
TRBJ1-5 | NA | TRBV6-5 | CASRAQGVSNQPQHF
TRBJ1-1 | NA | TRBV5-5 | CASSSQGARTDTEAFF
TRBJ2-3 | NA | TRBV7-3 | CASPSTPPTDTQYF
TRBJ2-7 | NA | TRBV7-7 | CASSLGESYEQYF
TRBJ2-7 | NA | TRBV6-5 | CASLTARQGNYEQYF
TRBJ2-6 | few | TRBV19 | CASSSMYSGANVLTF
TRBJ1-1 | NA | TRBV6-1 | CASSTGQFTEAFF
TRBJ2-1 | NA | TRBV11-1 | CASSLGQGGYNEQFF
TRBJ2-5 | NA | TRBV4-3 | CASSQVYQETQYF
TRBJ2-1 | NA | TRBV27 | CASSFGQNSYNEQFF
TRBJ2-7 | NA | TRBV10-3 | CAISEGSTYEQYF
TRBJ1-5 | NA | TRBV6-5 | CASTRDGRNQPQHF
TRBJ2-3 | NA | TRBV19 | CASSLRPGQGIYTDTQYF
TRBJ2-3 | few | TRBV6-4 | CASSELAAPTDTQYF
TRBJ2-4 | NA | TRBV5-8 | CASSFGRNIQYF
TRBJ1-5 | NA | TRBV9 | CASSATGGVDQPQHF
TRBJ2-7 | NA | TRBV9 | CASSVSGGWDEQYF
TRBJ1-1 | few | TRBV19 | CASSITGAEETEAFF
TRBJ1-5 | NA | TRBV6-5 | CASRSTVSNQPQHF
TRBJ2-7 | NA | TRBV5-4 | CASSRDHYYEQYF
TRBJ2-7 | NA | TRBV10-3 | CAISESGSNYEQYF
TRBJ2-7 | few | TRBV9 | CASSSTSGYEQYF
TRBJ2-7 | medium-sized | TRBV27 | CASSSGSYEQYF
TRBJ2-1 | NA | TRBV11-2 | CASSLGPYTSYNEQFF
TRBJ2-1 | NA | TRBV19 | CASSILIAGGYNEQFF
TRBJ2-7 | NA | TRBV11-3 | CASSPGPSGGSYEQYF
TRBJ2-7 | NA | TRBV19 | CASSPRRLAGDISSYEQYF
TRBJ2-7 | NA | TRBV10-3 | CAISDNSPYEQYF
TRBJ1-6 | NA | TRBV7-9 | CASSGQGQGGNSPLHF